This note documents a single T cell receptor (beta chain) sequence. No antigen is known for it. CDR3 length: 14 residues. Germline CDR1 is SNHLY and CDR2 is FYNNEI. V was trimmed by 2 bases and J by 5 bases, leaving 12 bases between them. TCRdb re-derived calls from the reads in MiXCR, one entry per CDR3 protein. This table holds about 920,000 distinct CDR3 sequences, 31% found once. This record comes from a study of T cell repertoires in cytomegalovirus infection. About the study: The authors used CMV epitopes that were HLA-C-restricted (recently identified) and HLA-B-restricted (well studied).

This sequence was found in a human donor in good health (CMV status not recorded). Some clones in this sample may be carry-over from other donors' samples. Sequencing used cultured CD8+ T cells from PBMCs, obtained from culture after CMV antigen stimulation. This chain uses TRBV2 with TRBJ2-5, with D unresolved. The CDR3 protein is CASSEYGDVETQYF. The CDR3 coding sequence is TGTGCCAGCAGTGAATACGGAGACGTGGAGACCCAGTACTTC.